This T cell receptor (beta chain) originates from a study of T cell changes during pregnancy in multiple sclerosis. This table comes from immunoSEQ multiplex PCR, and its TCRdb copy is limited to in-frame clones, with some not included. The table has 45,000 to 50,000 clones, roughly 93% seen once. The length of the CDR3 is 15 residues. Trimming shortened V by 3 bases and J by 0 bases, and 11 bases separated the two germline ends. Germline V gene lookup returns CDR1 SEHNR and CDR2 FQNEAQ (reference sequence). V and J are TRBV7-9 and TRBJ1-1, with D unresolved. The sample here was CD8+ T cells from peripheral blood mononuclear cells, taken in the first trimester of pregnancy. The clonotype was recovered from a female donor with multiple sclerosis, enrolled in a pregnancy study. CDR3 in DNA: TGTGCCAGCAGCTTTCTGGCGGGCGTGAACACTGAAGCTTTCTTT. It encodes CASSFLAGVNTEAFF. The variable domain in full, completed from reference TRBV7-9 and TRBJ1-1, reads DTGVSQNPRHKITKRGQNVTFRCDPISEHNRLYWYRQTLGQGPEFLTYFQNEAQLEKSRLLSDRFSAERPKGSFSTLEIQRTEQGDSAMYLCASSFLAGVNTEAFFGQGTRLTVV.